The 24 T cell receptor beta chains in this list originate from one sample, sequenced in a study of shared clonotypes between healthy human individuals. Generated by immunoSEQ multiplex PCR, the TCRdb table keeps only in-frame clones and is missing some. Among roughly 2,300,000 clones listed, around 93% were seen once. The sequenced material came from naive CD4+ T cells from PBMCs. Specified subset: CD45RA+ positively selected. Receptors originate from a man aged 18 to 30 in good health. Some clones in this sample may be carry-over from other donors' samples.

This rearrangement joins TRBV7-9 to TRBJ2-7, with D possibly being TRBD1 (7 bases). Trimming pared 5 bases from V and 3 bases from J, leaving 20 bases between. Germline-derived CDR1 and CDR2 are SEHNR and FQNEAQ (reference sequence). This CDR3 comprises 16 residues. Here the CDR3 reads CASSPRRGRDYYEQYF. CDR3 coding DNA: TGTGCCAGCAGCCCACGGAGGGGGCGGGATTACTACGAGCAGTACTTC.

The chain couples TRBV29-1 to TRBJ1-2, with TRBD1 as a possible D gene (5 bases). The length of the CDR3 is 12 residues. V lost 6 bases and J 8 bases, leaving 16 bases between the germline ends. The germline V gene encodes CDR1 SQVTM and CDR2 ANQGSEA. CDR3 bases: TGCAGCGTCGATCAGGGCGGTGGAGGCTACACCTTC. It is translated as CSVDQGGGGYTF.

CDR3 loop: CASSRDTDYGYTF. DNA of the CDR3: TGCGCCAGCAGCAGAGACACCGACTATGGCTACACCTTC. The genes are TRBV5-1 and TRBJ1-2; no reliable D call. Trimming took 4 bases from V and 3 from J, leaving 10 bases between them. Germline V gene lookup returns CDR1 SGHRS and CDR2 YFSETQ. The CDR3 length is 13 residues.

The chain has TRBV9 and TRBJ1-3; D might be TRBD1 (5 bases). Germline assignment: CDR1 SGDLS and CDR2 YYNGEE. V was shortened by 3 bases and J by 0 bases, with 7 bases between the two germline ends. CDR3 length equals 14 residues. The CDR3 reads CASSGGSSGNTIYF. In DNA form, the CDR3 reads TGTGCCAGCAGCGGGGGGAGCTCTGGAAACACCATATATTTT.

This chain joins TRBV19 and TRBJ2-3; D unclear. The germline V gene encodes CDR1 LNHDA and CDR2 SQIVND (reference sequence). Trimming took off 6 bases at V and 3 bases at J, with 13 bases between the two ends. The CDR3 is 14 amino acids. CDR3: CASSSVVATDTQYF. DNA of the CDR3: TGTGCCAGTAGCTCGGTAGTAGCTACAGATACGCAGTATTTT.

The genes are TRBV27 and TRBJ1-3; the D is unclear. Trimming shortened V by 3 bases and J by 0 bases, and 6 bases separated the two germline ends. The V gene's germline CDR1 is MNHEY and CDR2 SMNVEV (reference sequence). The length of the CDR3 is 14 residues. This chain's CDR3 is CASSFSLSGNTIYF. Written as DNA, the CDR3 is TGTGCCAGCAGTTTTTCCCTCTCTGGAAACACCATATATTTT.

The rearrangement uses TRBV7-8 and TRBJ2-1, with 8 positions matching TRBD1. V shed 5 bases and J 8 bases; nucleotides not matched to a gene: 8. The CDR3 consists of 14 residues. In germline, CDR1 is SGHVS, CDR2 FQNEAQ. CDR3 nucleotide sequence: TGTGCCAGCAGCACACGGACAGGGCTGGATGAGCAGTTCTTC. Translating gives CASSTRTGLDEQFF.

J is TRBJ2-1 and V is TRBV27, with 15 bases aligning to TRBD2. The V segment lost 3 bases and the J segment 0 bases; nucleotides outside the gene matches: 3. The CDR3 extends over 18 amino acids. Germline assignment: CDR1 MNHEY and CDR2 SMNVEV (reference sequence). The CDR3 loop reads CASSFRTSGRASYNEQFF. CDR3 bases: TGTGCCAGCAGTTTCCGGACTAGCGGGAGGGCCTCCTACAATGAGCAGTTCTTC.

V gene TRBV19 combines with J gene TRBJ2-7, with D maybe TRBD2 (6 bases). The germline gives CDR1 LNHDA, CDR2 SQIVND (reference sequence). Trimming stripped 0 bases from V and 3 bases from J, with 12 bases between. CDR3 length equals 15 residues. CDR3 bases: TGTGCCAGTAGTATAGACGGGAGTTCTATCTACGAGCAGTACTTC. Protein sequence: CASSIDGSSIYEQYF.

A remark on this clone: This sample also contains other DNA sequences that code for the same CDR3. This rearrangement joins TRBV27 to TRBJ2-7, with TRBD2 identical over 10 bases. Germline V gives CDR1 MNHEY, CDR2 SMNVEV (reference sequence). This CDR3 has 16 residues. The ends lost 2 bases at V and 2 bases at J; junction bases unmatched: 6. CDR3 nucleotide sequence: TGTGCCAGCAGTTTAGTGAGAACTAGCGGGACCTACGAGCAGTACTTC. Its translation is CASSLVRTSGTYEQYF.

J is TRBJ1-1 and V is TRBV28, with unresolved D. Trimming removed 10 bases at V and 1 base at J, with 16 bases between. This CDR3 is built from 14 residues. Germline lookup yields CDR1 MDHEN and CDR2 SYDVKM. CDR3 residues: CAIQPGFTNTEAFF. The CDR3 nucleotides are TGTGCCATCCAACCGGGGTTCACGAACACTGAAGCTTTCTTT.

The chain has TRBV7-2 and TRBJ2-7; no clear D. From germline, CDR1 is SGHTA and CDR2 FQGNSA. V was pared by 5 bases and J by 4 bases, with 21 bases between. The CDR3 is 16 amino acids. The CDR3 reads CASSPPELPNQYEQYF. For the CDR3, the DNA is TGTGCCAGCAGCCCCCCTGAGCTCCCCAACCAATACGAGCAGTACTTC.

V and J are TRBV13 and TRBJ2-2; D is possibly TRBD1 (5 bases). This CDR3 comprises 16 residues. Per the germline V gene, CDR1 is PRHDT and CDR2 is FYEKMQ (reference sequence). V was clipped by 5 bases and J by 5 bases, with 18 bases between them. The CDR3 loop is CASSPILAGRTGELFF. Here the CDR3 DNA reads TGTGCCAGCAGCCCCATCTTAGCAGGGCGAACCGGGGAGCTGTTTTTT. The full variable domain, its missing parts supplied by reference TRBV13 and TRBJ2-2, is AAGVIQSPRHLIKEKRETATLKCYPIPRHDTVYWYQQGPGQDPQFLISFYEKMQSDKGSIPDRFSAQQFSDYHSELNMSSLELGDSALYFCASSPILAGRTGELFFGEGSRLTVL.

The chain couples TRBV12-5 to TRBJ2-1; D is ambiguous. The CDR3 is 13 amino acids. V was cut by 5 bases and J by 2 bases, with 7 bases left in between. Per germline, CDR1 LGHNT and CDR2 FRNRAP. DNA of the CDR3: TGTGCTAGTGGTCTTGGGACCTACAATGAGCAGTTCTTC. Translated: CASGLGTYNEQFF.

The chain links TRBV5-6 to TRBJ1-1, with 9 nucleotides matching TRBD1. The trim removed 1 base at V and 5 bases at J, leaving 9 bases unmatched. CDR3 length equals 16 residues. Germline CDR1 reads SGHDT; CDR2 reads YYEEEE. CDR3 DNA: TGTGCCAGCAGCTTGTTAAACAGGGGGCATGGGACTGAAGCTTTCTTT. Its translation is CASSLLNRGHGTEAFF.

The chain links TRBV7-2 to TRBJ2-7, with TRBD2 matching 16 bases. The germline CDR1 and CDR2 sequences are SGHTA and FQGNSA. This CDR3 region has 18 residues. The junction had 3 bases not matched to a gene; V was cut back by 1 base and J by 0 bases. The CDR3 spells CASSLVGLAGGSSYEQYF. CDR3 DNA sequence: TGTGCCAGCAGCTTAGTGGGACTAGCGGGAGGGAGCTCCTACGAGCAGTACTTC.

The CDR3 bases are TGTGCCACCAGCAGAGGGGAAAAGGAAAAACTGTTTTTT. Protein product: CATSRGEKEKLFF. The rearrangement links TRBV15 to TRBJ1-4, with D unclear. The V gene lost 1 base and the J gene lost 8 bases, with 8 bases spanning the gap. CDR3 length: 13 residues. The germline V gene has CDR1 LNHNV and CDR2 YYDKDF (reference sequence).

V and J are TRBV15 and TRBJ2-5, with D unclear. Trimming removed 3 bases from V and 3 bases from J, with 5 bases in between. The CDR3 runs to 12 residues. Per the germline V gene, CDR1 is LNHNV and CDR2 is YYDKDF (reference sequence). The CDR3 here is CATSSSKETQYF. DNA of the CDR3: TGTGCCACCAGCAGCTCAAAAGAGACCCAGTACTTC.

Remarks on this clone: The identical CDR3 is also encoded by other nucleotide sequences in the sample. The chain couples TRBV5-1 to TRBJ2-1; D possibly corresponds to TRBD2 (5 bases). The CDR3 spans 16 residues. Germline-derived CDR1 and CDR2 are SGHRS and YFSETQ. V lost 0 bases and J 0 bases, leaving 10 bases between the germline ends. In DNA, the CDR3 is TGCGCCAGCAGCTTGGGGGTAGCGAGCTCCTACAATGAGCAGTTCTTC. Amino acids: CASSLGVASSYNEQFF.

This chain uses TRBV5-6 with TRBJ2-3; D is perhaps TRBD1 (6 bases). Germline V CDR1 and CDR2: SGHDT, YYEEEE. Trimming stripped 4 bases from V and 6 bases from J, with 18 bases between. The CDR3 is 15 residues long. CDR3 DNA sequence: TGTGCCAGCAGCCAGGGGCCCCTTAGGTGGGATACGCAGTATTTT. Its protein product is CASSQGPLRWDTQYF.

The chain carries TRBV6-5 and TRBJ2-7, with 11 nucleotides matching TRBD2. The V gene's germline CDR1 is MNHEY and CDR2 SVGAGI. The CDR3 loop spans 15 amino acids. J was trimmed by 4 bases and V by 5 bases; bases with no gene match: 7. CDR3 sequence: CASSPYSGRGYEQYF. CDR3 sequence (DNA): TGTGCCAGCAGTCCCTATAGCGGGAGGGGGTACGAGCAGTACTTC.

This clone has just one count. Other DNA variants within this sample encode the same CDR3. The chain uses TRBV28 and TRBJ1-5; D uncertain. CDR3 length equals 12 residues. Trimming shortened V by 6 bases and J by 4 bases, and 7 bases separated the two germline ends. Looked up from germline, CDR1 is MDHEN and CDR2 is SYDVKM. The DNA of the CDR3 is TGTGCCAGCAGCCGACCGAATCAGCCCCAGCATTTT. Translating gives CASSRPNQPQHF.

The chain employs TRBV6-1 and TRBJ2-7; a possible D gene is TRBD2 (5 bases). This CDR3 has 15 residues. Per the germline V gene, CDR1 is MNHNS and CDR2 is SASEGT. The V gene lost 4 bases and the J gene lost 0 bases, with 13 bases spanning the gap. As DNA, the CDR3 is TGTGCCAGCAGTGTAACTAGTTCTCACTCCTACGAGCAGTACTTC. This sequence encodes CASSVTSSHSYEQYF.

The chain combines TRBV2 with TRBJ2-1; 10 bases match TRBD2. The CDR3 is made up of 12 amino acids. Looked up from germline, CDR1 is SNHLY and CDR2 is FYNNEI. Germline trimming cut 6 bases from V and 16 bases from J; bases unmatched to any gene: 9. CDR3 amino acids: CASRGQREGRFF. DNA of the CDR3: TGTGCCAGCAGGGGGCAGCGGGAGGGCCGATTCTTC.